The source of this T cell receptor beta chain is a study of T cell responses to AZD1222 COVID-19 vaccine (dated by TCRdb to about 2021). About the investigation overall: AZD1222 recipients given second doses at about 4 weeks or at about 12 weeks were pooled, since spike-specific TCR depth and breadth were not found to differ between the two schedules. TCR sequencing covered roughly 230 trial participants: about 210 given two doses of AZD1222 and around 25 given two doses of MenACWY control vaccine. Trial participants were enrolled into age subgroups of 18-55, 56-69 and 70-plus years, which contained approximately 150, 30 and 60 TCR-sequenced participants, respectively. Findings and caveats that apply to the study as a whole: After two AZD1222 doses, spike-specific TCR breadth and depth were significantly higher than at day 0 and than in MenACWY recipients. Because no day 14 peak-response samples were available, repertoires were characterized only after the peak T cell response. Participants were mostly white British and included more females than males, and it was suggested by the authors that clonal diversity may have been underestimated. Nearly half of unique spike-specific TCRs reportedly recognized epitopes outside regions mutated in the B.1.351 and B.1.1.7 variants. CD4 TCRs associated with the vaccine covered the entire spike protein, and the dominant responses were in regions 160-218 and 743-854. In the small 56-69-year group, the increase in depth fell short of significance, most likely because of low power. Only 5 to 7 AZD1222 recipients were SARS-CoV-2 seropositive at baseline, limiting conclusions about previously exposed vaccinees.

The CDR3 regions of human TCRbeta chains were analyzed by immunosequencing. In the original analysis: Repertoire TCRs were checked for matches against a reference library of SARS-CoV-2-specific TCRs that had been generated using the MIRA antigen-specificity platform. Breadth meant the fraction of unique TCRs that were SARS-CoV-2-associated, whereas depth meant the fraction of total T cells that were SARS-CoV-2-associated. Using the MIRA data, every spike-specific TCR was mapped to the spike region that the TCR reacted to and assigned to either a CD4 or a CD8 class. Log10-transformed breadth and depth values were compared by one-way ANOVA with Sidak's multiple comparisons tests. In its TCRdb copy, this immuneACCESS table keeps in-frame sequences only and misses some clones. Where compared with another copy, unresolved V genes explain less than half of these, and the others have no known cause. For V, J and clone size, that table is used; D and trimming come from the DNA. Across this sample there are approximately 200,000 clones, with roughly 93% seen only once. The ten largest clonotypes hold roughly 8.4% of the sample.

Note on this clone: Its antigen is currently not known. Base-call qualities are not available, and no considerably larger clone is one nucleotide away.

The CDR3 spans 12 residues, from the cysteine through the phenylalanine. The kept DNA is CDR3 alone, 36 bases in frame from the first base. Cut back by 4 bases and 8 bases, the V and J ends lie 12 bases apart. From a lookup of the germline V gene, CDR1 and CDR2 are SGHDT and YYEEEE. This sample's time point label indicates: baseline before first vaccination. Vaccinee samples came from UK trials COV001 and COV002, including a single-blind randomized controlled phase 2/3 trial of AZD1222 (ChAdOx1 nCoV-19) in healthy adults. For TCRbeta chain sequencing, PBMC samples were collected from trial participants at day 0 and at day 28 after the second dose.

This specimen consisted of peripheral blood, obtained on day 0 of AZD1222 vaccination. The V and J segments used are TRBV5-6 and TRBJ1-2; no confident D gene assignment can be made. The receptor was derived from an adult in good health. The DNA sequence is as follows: TGTGCCAGCAGCCTGTATGCCTCCGGCTACACCTTC. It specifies CASSLYASGYTF.